Presented here are 21 T cell receptor beta chains from one specimen sequenced in a study of glioma-infiltrating T cells after dendritic cell vaccination. Only in-frame clones appear in the TCRdb table, and some are missing; sequencing was by immunoSEQ multiplex PCR. This sample carries some 46,000 clones, about 91% of them seen once, and the ten largest clones take around 5%. Time point here: after dendritic cell vaccination, including at tumor progression/relapse. Sequenced material: blood, taken after dendritic cell vaccination. Source of these receptors: a human donor with glioblastoma.

The rearrangement uses TRBV14 and TRBJ1-1; D gene ambiguous. With 0 bases removed from V and 0 bases from J, the gap between germline ends came to 11 bases. The CDR3 is 16 residues long. Germline V gives CDR1 SGHDN, CDR2 FVKESK. The chain's CDR3 is CASSQDMGRMNTEAFF. The DNA for the CDR3 is TGTGCCAGCAGCCAAGACATGGGGAGGATGAACACTGAAGCTTTCTTT.

The rearrangement uses TRBV5-1 and TRBJ1-1; D may be TRBD1 (6 bases). The V end lost 3 bases, the J end lost 6 bases, and 18 bases lay between the germline ends. CDR3 length equals 15 residues. The germline gives CDR1 SGHRS, CDR2 YFSETQ. Here the CDR3 reads CASSSLATGSAEAFF. CDR3 in DNA: TGCGCCAGCAGCTCGTTAGCCACAGGGTCCGCTGAAGCTTTCTTT.

The chain combines TRBV7-9 with TRBJ2-7; 7 nucleotides match TRBD2. CDR1 is SEHNR and CDR2 is FQNEAQ in the germline V gene (reference sequence). The CDR3 length is 14 residues. V dropped 7 bases and J dropped 4; count of bases not matched to a gene: 10. This chain's CDR3 is CASNLAGVRYEQYF. CDR3 DNA sequence: TGTGCCAGCAATCTGGCGGGAGTCCGTTACGAGCAGTACTTC. The whole variable domain, filled in from reference TRBV7-9 and TRBJ2-7, reads DTGVSQNPRHKITKRGQNVTFRCDPISEHNRLYWYRQTLGQGPEFLTYFQNEAQLEKSRLLSDRFSAERPKGSFSTLEIQRTEQGDSAMYLCASNLAGVRYEQYFGPGTRLTVT.

The chain combines TRBV5-4 with TRBJ2-1; tentative D call: TRBD2 (5 bases). The CDR3 runs to 17 residues. Germline CDR1 reads SGHNT; CDR2 reads YYREEE (reference sequence). Trimming took off 2 bases at V and 2 bases at J, with 17 bases between the two ends. This chain's CDR3 is CASSFEPRQRPYNEQFF. CDR3 coding DNA: TGTGCCAGCAGCTTTGAACCTCGCCAGCGGCCCTACAATGAGCAGTTCTTC.

The V and J genes are TRBV6-5 and TRBJ1-1, with 7 bases fitting TRBD1. After removal of 5 bases from V and 7 bases from J, the junction contained 4 bases not matched to a gene. This CDR3 has 12 amino acids. CDR1 is MNHEY, CDR2 SVGAGI, per germline. CDR3 sequence (DNA): TGTGCCAGCAGTAGACGGGACAGTGAAGCTTTCTTT. Amino acids: CASSRRDSEAFF.

The V and J genes are TRBV6-6 and TRBJ1-1; D gene ambiguous. From germline, CDR1 is MNHNY and CDR2 SVGAGI (reference sequence). This CDR3 is 13 amino acids long. V gave up 7 bases and J gave up 1 base, with 10 bases separating them. CDR3: CASIALGNTEAFF. The CDR3 DNA sequence: TGTGCCAGCATCGCCCTAGGGAACACTGAAGCTTTCTTT.

The J gene is TRBJ2-3, the V gene TRBV9, with D possibly matching TRBD1 (6 bases). This CDR3 is 19 amino acids long. Germline values: CDR1 SGDLS, CDR2 YYNGEE. Trimming cost V 3 bases and J 2 bases, with 25 bases left between them. CDR3 DNA: TGTGCCAGCAGCGCGGACGGGACACCCTCTTTAAGCCACACAGATACGCAGTATTTT. Its protein is CASSADGTPSLSHTDTQYF. The full variable domain, rest sourced from reference TRBV9 and TRBJ2-3, is DSGVTQTPKHLITATGQRVTLRCSPRSGDLSVYWYQQSLDQGLQFLIQYYNGEERAKGNILERFSAQQFPDLHSELNLSSLELGDSALYFCASSADGTPSLSHTDTQYFGPGTRLTVL.

V gene TRBV28 combines with J gene TRBJ2-1; D possibly corresponds to TRBD2 (5 bases). Germline CDR1 reads MDHEN; CDR2 reads SYDVKM. V was trimmed by 5 bases and J by 7 bases, leaving 12 bases between them. The CDR3 is 13 residues long. The CDR3 here is CASSLVLVNEQFF. CDR3 sequence (DNA): TGTGCCAGCAGTCTCGTACTAGTTAATGAGCAGTTCTTC.

This rearrangement joins TRBV28 to TRBJ1-2, with TRBD1 as a possible D gene (5 bases). Trimming cost V 6 bases and J 2 bases, with 10 bases left between them. Germline V gene lookup returns CDR1 MDHEN and CDR2 SYDVKM. This CDR3 has 13 residues. The CDR3 nucleotides read TGTGCCAGCAGCAGCGGGGGGAACTATGGCTACACCTTC. It yields the protein CASSSGGNYGYTF.

The chain joins TRBV5-1 to TRBJ2-3, with TRBD2 matching 12 bases. Losses at the gene ends were 0 bases for V and 0 bases for J; bases not matched to a gene: 11. Germline CDR1 SGHRS, CDR2 YFSETQ. The CDR3 covers 20 residues. DNA of the CDR3: TGCGCCAGCAGCTTGGCGGTGGTCAGCGGGACTAGCGGGAGCACAGATACGCAGTATTTT. Its protein is CASSLAVVSGTSGSTDTQYF.

The CDR3: CASSGGRGRVNEQFF. The DNA for the CDR3 is TGTGCCAGCAGCGGCGGCCGAGGCAGGGTAAATGAGCAGTTCTTC. The V and J genes are TRBV9 and TRBJ2-1, with a tentative D call TRBD1 (5 bases). V dropped 3 bases and J dropped 7 bases, with 17 bases sitting between them. The CDR3 contains 15 residues. Germline lookup yields CDR1 SGDLS and CDR2 YYNGEE. The full variable domain, its missing parts supplied by reference TRBV9 and TRBJ2-1, is DSGVTQTPKHLITATGQRVTLRCSPRSGDLSVYWYQQSLDQGLQFLIQYYNGEERAKGNILERFSAQQFPDLHSELNLSSLELGDSALYFCASSGGRGRVNEQFFGPGTRLTVL.

This chain uses TRBV10-3 with TRBJ1-1; 10 nucleotides line up with TRBD1. Germline CDR1 is ENHRY and CDR2 is SYGVKD. V dropped 1 base and J dropped 2; count of bases not matched to a gene: 7. The CDR3 sequence is 17 residues long. The CDR3: CAISELFGDRGNTEAFF. In nucleotides, the CDR3 is TGTGCCATCAGTGAGTTATTCGGGGACAGGGGTAACACTGAAGCTTTCTTT.

The V call is TRBV29-1, the J call TRBJ2-1, with no clear D. CDR1 is SQVTM and CDR2 is ANQGSEA in the germline V gene. Trimming left V 2 bases short and J 3 bases short, with 5 bases between. The CDR3 totals 12 residues. CDR3 in DNA: TGCAGCGTTGAACCCCGCTACAATGAGCAGTTCTTC. Its translation: CSVEPRYNEQFF.

The V and J genes are TRBV29-1 and TRBJ2-4; D gene unclear. The germline gives CDR1 SQVTM, CDR2 ANQGSEA. Trimming removed 5 bases from V and 1 base from J, with 12 bases in between. This CDR3 has 14 amino acids. CDR3 nucleotide sequence: TGCAGCGTTTACTACGGAGCTGCCAAAAACATTCAGTACTTC. It is translated as CSVYYGAAKNIQYF.

The J gene is TRBJ1-1, the V gene TRBV7-2; D is perhaps TRBD1 (6 bases). Trimming took off 3 bases at V and 6 bases at J, with 17 bases between the two ends. The CDR3 totals 15 residues. Germline CDR1 is SGHTA and CDR2 is FQGNSA. In nucleotides, the CDR3 is TGTGCCAGCAGCTTCTCCACGACAGGCTGGGCTGAAGCTTTCTTT. This gives the protein CASSFSTTGWAEAFF.

The chain recombines TRBV6-1 with TRBJ1-2, with 8 positions matching TRBD1. The CDR3 is 14 amino acids. Per the germline V gene, CDR1 is MNHNS and CDR2 is SASEGT. V trimming: 4 bases; J trimming: 5 bases; junction bases outside the gene matches: 6. In nucleotides, the CDR3 is TGTGCCAGCAGTGTAGGACAGGGTGTATATGGCTACACCTTC. Translated, it gives CASSVGQGVYGYTF.

This clone was recorded a few times. The chain links TRBV6-1 to TRBJ1-6; D is unclear. In germline, CDR1 is MNHNS, CDR2 SASEGT. CDR3 size: 16 residues. Deletions cut 1 base from V and 0 bases from J, with 7 bases between. Here the CDR3 DNA reads TGTGCCAGCAGTGAAGTTTGGAGCTCCTATAATTCACCCCTCCACTTT. Its protein product is CASSEVWSSYNSPLHF.

CDR3 in amino acids: CASSQDRGRNYGYTF. CDR3 DNA: TGTGCCAGCAGCCAGGACAGGGGCCGCAACTATGGCTACACCTTC. The J gene is TRBJ1-2, the V gene TRBV5-4, with TRBD1 matching 9 bases. Germline V lookup: CDR1 SGHNT, CDR2 YYREEE (reference sequence). This CDR3 has 15 amino acids. V lost 4 bases to trimming and J lost 2 bases; unmatched junction nucleotides: 6.

This clone was counted once. This rearrangement joins TRBV6-1 to TRBJ2-7, with TRBD1 identical over 7 bases. Germline CDR1 reads MNHNS; CDR2 reads SASEGT. V was pared by 8 bases and J by 13 bases, with 20 bases of the junction left unmatched. CDR3 length: 14 amino acids. The CDR3 nucleotides are TGTGCCAGCCTCTCATTACTCCGGACAGGTACGGTTTACTTC. Its translation: CASLSLLRTGTVYF.

V gene TRBV30 combines with J gene TRBJ2-4, with D perhaps TRBD2 (5 bases). Trimming removed 0 bases from V and 8 bases from J, with 17 bases in between. The CDR3 is 15 amino acids. In germline, CDR1 is GTSNPN, CDR2 SVGIG (reference sequence). CDR3 bases: TGTGCCTGGAGTGTAAGAGGGCTGTCTTCCCACATTCAGTACTTC. Protein sequence: CAWSVRGLSSHIQYF.

This clone was observed a single time. For the CDR3, the DNA is TGTGCCAGCAGTATGGGACAGAACTATGGCTACACCTTC. Its protein is CASSMGQNYGYTF. The V gene is TRBV28, the J gene TRBJ1-2; 7 bases agree with TRBD1. V dropped 5 bases and J dropped 2; count of bases not matched to a gene: 2. Germline assignment: CDR1 MDHEN and CDR2 SYDVKM. The CDR3 length is 13 residues.